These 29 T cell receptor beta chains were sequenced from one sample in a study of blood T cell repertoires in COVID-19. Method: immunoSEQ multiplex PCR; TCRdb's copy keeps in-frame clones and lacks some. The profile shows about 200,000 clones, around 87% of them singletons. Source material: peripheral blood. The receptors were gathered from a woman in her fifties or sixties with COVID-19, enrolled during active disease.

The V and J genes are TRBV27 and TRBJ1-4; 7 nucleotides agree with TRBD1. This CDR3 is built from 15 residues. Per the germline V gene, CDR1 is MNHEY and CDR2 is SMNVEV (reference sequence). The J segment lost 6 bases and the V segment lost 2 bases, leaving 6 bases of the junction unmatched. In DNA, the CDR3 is TGTGCCAGCAGTTTACGAGGGGGCGGATATGAAAAACTGTTTTTT. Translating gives CASSLRGGGYEKLFF.

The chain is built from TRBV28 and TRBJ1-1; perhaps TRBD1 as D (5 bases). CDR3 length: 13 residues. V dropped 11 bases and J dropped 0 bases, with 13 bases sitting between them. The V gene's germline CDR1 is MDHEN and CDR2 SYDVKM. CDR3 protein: CASRGGLNTEAFF. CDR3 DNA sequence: TGTGCCTCCCGGGGGGGGTTGAACACTGAAGCTTTCTTT.

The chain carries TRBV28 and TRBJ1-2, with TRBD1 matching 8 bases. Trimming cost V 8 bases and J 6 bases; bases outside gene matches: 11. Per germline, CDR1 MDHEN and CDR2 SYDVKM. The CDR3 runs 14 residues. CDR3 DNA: TGTGCCAGCTCCATGACAGGGGCGGGGGATGGCTACACCTTC. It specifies CASSMTGAGDGYTF.

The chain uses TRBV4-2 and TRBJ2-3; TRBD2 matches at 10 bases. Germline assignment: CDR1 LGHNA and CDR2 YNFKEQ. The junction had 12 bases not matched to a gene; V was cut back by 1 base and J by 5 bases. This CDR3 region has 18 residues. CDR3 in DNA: TGTGCCAGCAGCCAAGTAGGGCGAGCGGGGGGGCGGGAAGATACGCAGTATTTT. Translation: CASSQVGRAGGREDTQYF.

The CDR3 spells CATSELLGGTQYF. For the CDR3, the DNA is TGTGCCACCAGTGAACTCTTAGGGGGTACGCAGTATTTT. V usage is TRBV24-1 and J usage is TRBJ2-3; possibly TRBD1 for D (6 bases). V was shortened by 4 bases and J by 8 bases, with 12 bases between the two germline ends. In germline, CDR1 is KGHDR, CDR2 SFDVKD. The CDR3 has 13 amino acids.

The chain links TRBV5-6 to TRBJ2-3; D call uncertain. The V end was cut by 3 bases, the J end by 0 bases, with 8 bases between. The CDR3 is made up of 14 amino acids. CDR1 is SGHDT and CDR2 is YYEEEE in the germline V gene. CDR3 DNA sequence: TGTGCCAGCAGCTCTGGCCCTAGCACAGATACGCAGTATTTT. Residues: CASSSGPSTDTQYF.

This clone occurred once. In nucleotides, the CDR3 is TGTGCCAGCAGCTTAGAGAGCGGGGGAACCTACGAGCAGTACTTC. Translation: CASSLESGGTYEQYF. The rearrangement uses TRBV7-8 and TRBJ2-7; 8 bases line up with TRBD2. Germline lookup yields CDR1 SGHVS and CDR2 FQNEAQ. The V segment lost 1 base and the J segment 2 bases; nucleotides outside the gene matches: 4. The CDR3 contains 15 residues.

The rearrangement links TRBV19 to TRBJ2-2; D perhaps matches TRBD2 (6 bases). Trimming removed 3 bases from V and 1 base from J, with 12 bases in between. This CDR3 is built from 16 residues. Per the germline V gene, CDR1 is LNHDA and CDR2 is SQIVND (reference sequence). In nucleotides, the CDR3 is TGTGCCAGTAGTATCCGTGGGACTCTGAACACCGGGGAGCTGTTTTTT. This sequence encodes CASSIRGTLNTGELFF.

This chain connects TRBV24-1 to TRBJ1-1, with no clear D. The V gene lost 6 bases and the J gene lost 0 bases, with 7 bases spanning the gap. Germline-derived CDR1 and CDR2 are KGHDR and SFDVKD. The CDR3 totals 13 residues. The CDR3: CATSNSMNTEAFF. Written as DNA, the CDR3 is TGTGCCACCAGTAACAGCATGAACACTGAAGCTTTCTTT.

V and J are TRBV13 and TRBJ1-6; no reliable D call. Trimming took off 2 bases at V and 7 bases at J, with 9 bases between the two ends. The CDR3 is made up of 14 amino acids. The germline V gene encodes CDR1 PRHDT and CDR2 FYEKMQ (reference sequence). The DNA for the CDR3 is TGTGCCAGCAGCTTAACCAGGCTCAATTCACCCCTCCACTTT. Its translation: CASSLTRLNSPLHF.

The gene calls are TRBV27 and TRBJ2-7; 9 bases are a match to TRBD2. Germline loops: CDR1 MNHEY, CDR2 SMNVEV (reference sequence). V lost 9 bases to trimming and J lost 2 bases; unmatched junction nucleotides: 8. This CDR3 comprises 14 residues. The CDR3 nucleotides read TGTGCCAGTAATAGCGGGGGAGGACCCTACGAGCAGTACTTC. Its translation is CASNSGGGPYEQYF.

The CDR3 spells CASSASNTPGELFF. CDR3 DNA: TGTGCCAGCAGTGCATCTAATACCCCCGGGGAGCTGTTTTTT. The gene calls are TRBV2 and TRBJ2-2; no reliable D call. The germline V and J ends were trimmed by 4 bases and 6 bases, with 12 bases remaining between them. The CDR3 is made up of 14 amino acids. The V gene's germline CDR1 is SNHLY and CDR2 FYNNEI.

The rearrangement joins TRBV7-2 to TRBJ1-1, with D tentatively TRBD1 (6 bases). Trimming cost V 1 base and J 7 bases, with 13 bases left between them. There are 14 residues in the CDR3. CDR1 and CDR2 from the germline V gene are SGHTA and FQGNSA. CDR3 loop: CASSLVGQLSEAFF. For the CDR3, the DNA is TGTGCCAGCAGCTTAGTCGGACAGCTAAGTGAAGCTTTCTTT.

The CDR3 reads CASSVAPTGSGGYYEQYF. In DNA form, the CDR3 reads TGTGCCAGCAGCGTCGCCCCAACAGGGAGCGGGGGGTACTACGAGCAGTACTTC. The chain couples TRBV11-3 to TRBJ2-7, with 9 bases lining up with TRBD2. The CDR3 has 18 residues. Germline V lookup: CDR1 SGHNT, CDR2 YENEEA. V lost 5 bases and J lost 3; bases outside the gene matches: 17.

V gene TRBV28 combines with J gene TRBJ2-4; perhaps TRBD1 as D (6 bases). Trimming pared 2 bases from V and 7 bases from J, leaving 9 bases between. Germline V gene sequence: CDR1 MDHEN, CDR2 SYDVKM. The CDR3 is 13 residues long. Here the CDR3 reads CASSLQGKNIQYF. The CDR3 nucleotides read TGTGCCAGCAGTTTACAGGGGAAGAACATTCAGTACTTC.

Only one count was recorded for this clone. For the CDR3, the DNA is TGTGCCAGCAGCGTTGGCAGGGTGGCCGGAAACACCATATATTTT. Its protein product is CASSVGRVAGNTIYF. The V and J genes are TRBV9 and TRBJ1-3; D is possibly TRBD1 (5 bases). Trimming took off 2 bases at V and 4 bases at J, with 13 bases between the two ends. CDR1 and CDR2 from the germline V gene are SGDLS and YYNGEE. The CDR3 has 15 amino acids.

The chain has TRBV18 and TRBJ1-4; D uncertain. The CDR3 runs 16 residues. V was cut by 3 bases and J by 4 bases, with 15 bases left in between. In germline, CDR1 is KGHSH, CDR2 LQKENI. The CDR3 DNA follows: TGTGCCAGCTCACCCCTGCAGGCCGTTAATAATGAAAAACTGTTTTTT. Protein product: CASSPLQAVNNEKLFF.

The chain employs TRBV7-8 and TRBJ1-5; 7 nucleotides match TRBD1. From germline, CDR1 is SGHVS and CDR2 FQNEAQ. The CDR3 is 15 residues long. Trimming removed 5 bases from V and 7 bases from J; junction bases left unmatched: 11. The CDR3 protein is CASSRNRGVEQPQHF. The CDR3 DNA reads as TGTGCCAGCAGCAGAAACAGGGGTGTGGAACAGCCCCAGCATTTT. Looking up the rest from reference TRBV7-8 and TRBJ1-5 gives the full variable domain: GAGVSQSPRYKVAKRGQDVALRCDPISGHVSLFWYQQALGQGPEFLTYFQNEAQLDKSGLPSDRFFAERPEGSVSTLKIQRTQQEDSAVYLCASSRNRGVEQPQHFGDGTRLSIL.

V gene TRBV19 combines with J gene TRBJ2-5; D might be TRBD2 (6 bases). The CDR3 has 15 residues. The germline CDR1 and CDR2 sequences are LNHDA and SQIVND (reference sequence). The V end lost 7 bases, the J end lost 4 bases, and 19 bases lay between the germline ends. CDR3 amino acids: CASKKTLGGPETQYF. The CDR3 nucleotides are TGTGCCAGTAAAAAAACCCTCGGGGGTCCAGAGACCCAGTACTTC.

CDR3 coding DNA: TGTGCCAGCAGCTTGAGGGACAGGGTCGGGGGTTGGTACGTC. Translating it yields CASSLRDRVGGWYV. This sequence joins TRBV5-6 and TRBJ2-7, with 9 bases lining up with TRBD1. The V gene's germline CDR1 is SGHDT and CDR2 YYEEEE. This CDR3 spans 14 amino acids. The trim removed 1 base at V and 12 bases at J, leaving 11 bases unmatched.

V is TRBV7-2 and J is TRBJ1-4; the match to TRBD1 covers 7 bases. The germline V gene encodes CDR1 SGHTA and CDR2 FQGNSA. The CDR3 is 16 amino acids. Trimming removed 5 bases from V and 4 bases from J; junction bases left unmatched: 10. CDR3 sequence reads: CASSLGQRTYNEKLFF. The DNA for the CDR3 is TGTGCCAGCAGCCTGGGACAGAGGACCTATAATGAAAAACTGTTTTTT.

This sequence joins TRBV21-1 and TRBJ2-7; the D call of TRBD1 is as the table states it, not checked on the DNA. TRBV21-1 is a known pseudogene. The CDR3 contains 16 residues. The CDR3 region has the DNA TGTGCCAGCATCCAAGACGGTTGGGCCAGCTCCTACGAGCAGTACTTC. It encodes CASIQDGWASSYEQYF.

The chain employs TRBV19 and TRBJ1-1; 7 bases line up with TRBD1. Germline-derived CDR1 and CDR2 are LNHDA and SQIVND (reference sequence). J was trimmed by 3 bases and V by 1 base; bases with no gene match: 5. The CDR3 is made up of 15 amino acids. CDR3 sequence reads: CASSIGTDRDTEAFF. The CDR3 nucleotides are TGTGCCAGTAGTATAGGGACCGACAGGGACACTGAAGCTTTCTTT.

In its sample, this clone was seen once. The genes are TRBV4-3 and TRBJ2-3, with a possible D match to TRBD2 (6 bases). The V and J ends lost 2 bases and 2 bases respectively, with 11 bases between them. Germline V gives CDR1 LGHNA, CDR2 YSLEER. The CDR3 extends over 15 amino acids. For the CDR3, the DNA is TGCGCCAGCAGCCAATCAGCGGGTTTCACAGATACGCAGTATTTT. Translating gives CASSQSAGFTDTQYF.

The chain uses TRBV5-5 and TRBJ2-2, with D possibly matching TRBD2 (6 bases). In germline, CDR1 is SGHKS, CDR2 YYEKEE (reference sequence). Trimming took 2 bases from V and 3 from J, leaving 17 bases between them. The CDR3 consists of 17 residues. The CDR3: CASSFSVRGRYTGELFF. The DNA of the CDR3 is TGTGCCAGCAGCTTTTCTGTGCGGGGTCGGTACACCGGGGAGCTGTTTTTT.

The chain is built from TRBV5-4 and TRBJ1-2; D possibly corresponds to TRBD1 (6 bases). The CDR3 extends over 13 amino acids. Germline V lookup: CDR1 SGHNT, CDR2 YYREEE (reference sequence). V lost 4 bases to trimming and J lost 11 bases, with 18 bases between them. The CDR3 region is CASSLGQSALYTF. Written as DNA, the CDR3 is TGTGCCAGCAGCCTCGGACAGTCCGCGCTGTACACCTTC.

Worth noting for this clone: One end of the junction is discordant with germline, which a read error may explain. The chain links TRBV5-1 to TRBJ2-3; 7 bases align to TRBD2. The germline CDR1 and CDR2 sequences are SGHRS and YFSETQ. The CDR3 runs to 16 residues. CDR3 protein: CASSSAGETSTDMQYF. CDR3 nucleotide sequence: TGCGCCAGCAGCTCTGCGGGGGAAACTAGCACAGATATGCAGTATTTT.

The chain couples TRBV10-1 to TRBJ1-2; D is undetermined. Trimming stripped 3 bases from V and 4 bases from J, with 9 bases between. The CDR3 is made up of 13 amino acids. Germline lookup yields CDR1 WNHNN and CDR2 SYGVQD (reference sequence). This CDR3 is CASSDSRIYGYTF. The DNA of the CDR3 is TGCGCCAGCAGTGATTCGAGAATCTATGGCTACACCTTC.

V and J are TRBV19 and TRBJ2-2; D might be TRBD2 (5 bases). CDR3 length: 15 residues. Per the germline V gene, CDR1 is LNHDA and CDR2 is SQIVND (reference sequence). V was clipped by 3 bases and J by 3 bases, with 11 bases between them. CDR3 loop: CASSMGGLDTGELFF. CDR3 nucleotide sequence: TGTGCCAGTAGTATGGGCGGGCTAGACACCGGGGAGCTGTTTTTT.